This entry features one T cell receptor beta chain sequence. In this sample, this clonotype turned up a few times. Its binding antigen is unknown. No quality values exist for individual bases; no much larger clone is one base distant. PBMCs were isolated by Ficoll-Paque density gradient centrifugation. This sample is drawn from a study of T-cell memory formation after mild COVID-19 (dated by TCRdb to about 2021). As for the study more broadly: TCR sequence clusters from the two donors were found to be largely donor specific. Two young, previously healthy adult volunteers, one female and one male, were included in the cohort. Longitudinal TCRalpha and TCRbeta repertoire sequencing tracked T-cell clones expanding and contracting after mild COVID-19 in a couple of donors.

At the junction V is shortened by 5 bases and J by 4 bases, with 16 bases in between. CDR1 and CDR2 were assigned from the germline V gene (reference sequence) as SEHNR and FQNEAQ. The CDR3 holds 15 amino acids from the cysteine to the phenylalanine. Only the CDR3 part of the read is kept: 45 bases, read in frame from the first base. General conclusions and limits of the study: Contracting CD4+ clones were found mainly in CM and EM memory subsets, while CD8+ clones were enriched in EMRA. The detection of some responding clones in pre-infection memory suggests that pre-existing cross-reactive memory T cells joined the SARS-CoV-2 response. SARS-CoV-2 specificity of the second-wave clones peaking on day 37 was not confirmed. The study included only a couple of mild cases, and larger cohorts that include severe cases with pre-infection samples were judged to be necessary. Clones that contracted from day 15 to 85 showed balanced CD4/CD8 phenotypes, whereas a second wave of clones that expanded from day 15 to 37 leaned towards CD4+.

Sequencer: Illumina NovaSeq 6000. Using 5'RACE with constant-segment primers, TCRalpha and TCRbeta cDNA libraries were constructed, with sample barcodes and unique molecular identifiers added in the process. Trizol reagent was used to extract RNA from every sample. Amplification of the libraries took two PCR steps, and the second step added a second sample barcode plus Illumina TruSeq adapters. Sequencing of libraries was performed on an Illumina NovaSeq with 2 x 150 bp paired-end reads. The source study handled its data this way. Demultiplexing of reads and collapsing into UMI-guided consensus sequences were performed with migec v1.2.7. Using mixcr v2.1.11, UMI consensuses were aligned to TRA and TRB V and J templates and then assembled into clonotypes. Clonotypes were classified as expanded or contracted when called significant by both edgeR and NoisET, with noise models trained on biological replicates. edgeR calls used a false discovery rate-adjusted p below 0.01 and a log2 fold-change threshold of 1. PCA with hierarchical clustering of max-normalized trajectories of the 1000 most abundant clonotypes was used as exploratory dynamics analysis. The CD4 or CD8 phenotype of responding clones was assigned using the separately sequenced CD4+ and CD8+ repertoires. TCRdb trimmed public reads at Q25 via fastp, called clones via MiXCR and kept in-frame beta chains. Entries that share a CDR3 protein sequence are merged under the most common genes and DNA. The V and J calls, along with clone size, are taken from TCRdb and not from the paper's own processing. This sample has about 430,000 distinct CDR3 sequences in its table, and 15% to 20% of those were observed once. Around a fifth of the sample belongs to the ten largest clones.

The material sequenced was PBMCs or a T cell subset sorted from them (not recorded which). This receptor was obtained from a man aged 18 to 35 who had mild COVID-19 (a few samples of this study predate the infection). The sample titles of this study are shuffled in the database, so cell type and time point are left out; the donor was told from shared clones. The chain couples TRBV7-9 to TRBJ2-3; the D gene lacks a confident call. This receptor carries the CDR3 CASSLGLGIADTQYF. The nucleotide sequence is given as TGTGCCAGCAGCCTTGGCCTTGGGATCGCAGATACGCAGTATTTT.